This TCR beta chain is drawn from a study of CD8 T cells in Susac syndrome. The CDR3 runs to 12 residues. Trimming pared 5 bases from V and 2 bases from J, leaving 7 bases between. Germline assignment: CDR1 MNHEY and CDR2 SMNVEV (reference sequence). RNA totalling roughly 0.5 to 1 ug underwent reverse transcription with random hexamers. TCRdb passed the immunoSEQ multiplex PCR reads through MiXCR, listing each CDR3 protein once. The sample has roughly 140,000 distinct CDR3 sequences, less than 97% seen once. This clonotype was obtained from a human donor with multiple sclerosis. Input material: CD8+ T cells from PBMCs. The V gene is TRBV27, the J gene TRBJ2-7; D gene unclear. The DNA of the CDR3 is TGTGCCAGCAGTCCCTCCACCTACGAGCAGTACTTC. It encodes CASSPSTYEQYF.